The sequence of this TCR beta chain was determined in a study of PD-1 blockade in classical Hodgkin lymphoma. Broader study findings: Complete responders' baseline diversity resembled that of newly diagnosed patients.

All patients relapsed after autologous stem cell transplantation, and brentuximab vedotin exposure varied. A remark on this clone: Its antigen is still unknown.

CDR3 length: 15 amino acids. V lost 0 bases, J lost 0 bases, and 1 base stayed unmatched. From germline, CDR1 is PRHDT and CDR2 FYEKMQ (reference sequence). Using immunoSEQ multiplex PCR, the repertoire was profiled, and TCRdb retains in-frame clones only, with some absent. The sample lists just over 60,000 clones; around 89% were seen once. The input for sequencing was peripheral blood mononuclear cells (PBMCs), taken at baseline. This chain links TRBV13 with TRBJ1-1; 7 bases map to TRBD1. The sequence derives from a human donor with classical Hodgkin lymphoma. The CDR3 DNA reads TGTGCCAGCAGCTTAGGGGACAGGATGAACACTGAAGCTTTCTTT. Residues: CASSLGDRMNTEAFF.